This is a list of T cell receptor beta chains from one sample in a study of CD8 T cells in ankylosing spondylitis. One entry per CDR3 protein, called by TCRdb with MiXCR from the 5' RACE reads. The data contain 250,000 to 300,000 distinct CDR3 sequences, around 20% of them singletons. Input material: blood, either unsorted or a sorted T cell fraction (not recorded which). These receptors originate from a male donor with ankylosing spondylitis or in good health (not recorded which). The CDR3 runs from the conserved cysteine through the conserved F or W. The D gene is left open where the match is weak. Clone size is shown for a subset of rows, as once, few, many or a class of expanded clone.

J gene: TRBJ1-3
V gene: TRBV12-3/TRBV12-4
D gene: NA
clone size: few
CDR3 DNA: TGTGCCAGCAGTCCCGTCAGTGAGGCAGGAAACACCATATATTTT
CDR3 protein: CASSPVSEAGNTIYF

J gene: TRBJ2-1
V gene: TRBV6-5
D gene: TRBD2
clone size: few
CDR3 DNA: TGTGCCAGCAGTTACCCACCGGGACTAGCGGGTGGGTCCAGCAATGAGCAGTTCTTC
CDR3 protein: CASSYPPGLAGGSSNEQFF

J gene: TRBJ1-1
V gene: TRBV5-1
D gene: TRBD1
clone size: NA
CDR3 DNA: TGCGCCAGCAGCTTGATACAGGGGGCGAACACTGAAGCTTTCTTT
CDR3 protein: CASSLIQGANTEAFF

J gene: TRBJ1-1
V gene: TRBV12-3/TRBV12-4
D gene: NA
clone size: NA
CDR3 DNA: TGTGCCAGCAGTTTTAACCCACGGAACACTGAAGCTTTCTTT
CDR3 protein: CASSFNPRNTEAFF

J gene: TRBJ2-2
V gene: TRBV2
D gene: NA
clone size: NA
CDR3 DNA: TGTGCCAGCAGTGAAGTGACCGGGTTCGGGGAGCTGTTTTTT
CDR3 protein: CASSEVTGFGELFF

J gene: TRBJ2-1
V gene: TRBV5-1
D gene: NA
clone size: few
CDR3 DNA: TGCGCCAGCAGCTTACAGGGTGTCAATGAGCAGTTCTTC
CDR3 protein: CASSLQGVNEQFF

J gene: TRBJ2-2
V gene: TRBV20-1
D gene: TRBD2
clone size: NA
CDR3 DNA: TGCAGTGCCCAGGATCTAGCGGGATTCGTTAGAGGGGAGCTGTTTTTT
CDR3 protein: CSAQDLAGFVRGELFF

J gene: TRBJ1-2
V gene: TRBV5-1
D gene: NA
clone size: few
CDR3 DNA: TGCGCCAGCAGCTTGGACGGGGACCGCTATGGCTACACCTTC
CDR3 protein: CASSLDGDRYGYTF

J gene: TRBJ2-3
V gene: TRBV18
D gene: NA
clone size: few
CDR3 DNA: TGTGCCAGCTCTCTCCGGCAGGGGTTGGATACGCAGTATTTT
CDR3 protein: CASSLRQGLDTQYF

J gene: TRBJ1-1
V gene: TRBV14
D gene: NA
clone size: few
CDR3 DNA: TGTGCCAGTAGCCAAGGGGGGTTACCGACTGAAGCTTTCTTT
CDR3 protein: CASSQGGLPTEAFF

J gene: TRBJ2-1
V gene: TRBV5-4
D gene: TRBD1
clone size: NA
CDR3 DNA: TGTGCCAGCAGCTTGGGTGGACAGGGTTCCTACAATGAGCAGTTCTTC
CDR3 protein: CASSLGGQGSYNEQFF

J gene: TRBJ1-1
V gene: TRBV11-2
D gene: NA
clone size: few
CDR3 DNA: TGTGCCAGCAGCATAGAGGGGGGAGGTACTGAAGCTTTCTTT
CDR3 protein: CASSIEGGGTEAFF

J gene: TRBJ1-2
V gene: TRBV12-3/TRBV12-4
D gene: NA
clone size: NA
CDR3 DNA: TGTGCCAGCAGTTTCTGGGGGGGCGCTTCGAAAGGCTACACCTTC
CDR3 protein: CASSFWGGASKGYTF

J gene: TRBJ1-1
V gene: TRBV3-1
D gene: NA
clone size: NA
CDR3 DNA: TGTGCCAGCAGCCAAGACCAAGGTTCGGGGGCTTTCTTT
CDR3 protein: CASSQDQGSGAFF

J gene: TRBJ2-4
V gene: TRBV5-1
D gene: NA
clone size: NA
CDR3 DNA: TGCGCCAGCAGCTTGGCTAGTTTAGCCAAAAACATTCAGTACTTC
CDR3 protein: CASSLASLAKNIQYF

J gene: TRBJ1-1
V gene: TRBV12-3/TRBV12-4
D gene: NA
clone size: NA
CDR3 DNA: TGTGCCAGCAGGGACGGAGGGGCGGGGAACAGTGAAGCTTTCTTT
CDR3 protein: CASRDGGAGNSEAFF

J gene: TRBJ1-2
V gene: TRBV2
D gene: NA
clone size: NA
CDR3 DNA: TGTGCCAGCAGGGAGGGTGGCTACACCTTC
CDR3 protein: CASREGGYTF

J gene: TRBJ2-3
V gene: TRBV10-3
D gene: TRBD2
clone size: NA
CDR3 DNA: TGTGCCATCAGGAAAGGACTAGCGGGGATGAGCACAGATACGCAGTATTTT
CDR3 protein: CAIRKGLAGMSTDTQYF

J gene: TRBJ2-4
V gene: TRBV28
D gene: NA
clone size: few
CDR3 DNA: TGTGCCAGCAGTTTAATGTCTGGCGTCCTAAACATTCAGTACTTC
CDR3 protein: CASSLMSGVLNIQYF

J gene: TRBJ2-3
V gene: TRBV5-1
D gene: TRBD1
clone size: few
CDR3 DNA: TGCGCCAGCAGCTTGTCCGGGACAGGGCTTGAAACGCAGTATTTT
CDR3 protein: CASSLSGTGLETQYF

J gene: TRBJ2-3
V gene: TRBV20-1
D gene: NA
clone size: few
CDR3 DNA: TGCAGTGCTAACTCTGGTTTTATGGATACGCAGTATTTT
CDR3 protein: CSANSGFMDTQYF

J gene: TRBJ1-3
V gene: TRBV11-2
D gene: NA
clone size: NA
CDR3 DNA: TGTGCCAGCAGCCCCTATCGAGGCTCTGGAAACACCATATATTTT
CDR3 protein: CASSPYRGSGNTIYF

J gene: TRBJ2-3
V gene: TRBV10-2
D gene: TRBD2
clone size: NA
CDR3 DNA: TGCGCCAGTCAAGGTCTAGCGGGCACTAGCACAGATACGCAGTATTTT
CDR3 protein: CASQGLAGTSTDTQYF

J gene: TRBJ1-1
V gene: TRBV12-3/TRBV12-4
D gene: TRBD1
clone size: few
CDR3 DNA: TGTGCCAGCAGTGCCGGAGGGGGCAGACCGAACACTGAAGCTTTCTTT
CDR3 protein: CASSAGGGRPNTEAFF

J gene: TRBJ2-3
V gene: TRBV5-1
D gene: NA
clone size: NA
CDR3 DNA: TGCGCCAGCAGCTTGACCCCTTCTAGTGTAGGCACAGATACGCAGTATTTT
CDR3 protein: CASSLTPSSVGTDTQYF

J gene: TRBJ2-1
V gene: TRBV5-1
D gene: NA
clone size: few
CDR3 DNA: TGCGCCAGCAGCTTGGCTTTGGATGAGCAGTTCTTC
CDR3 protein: CASSLALDEQFF

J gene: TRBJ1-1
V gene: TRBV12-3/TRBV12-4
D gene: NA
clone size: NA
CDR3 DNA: TGTGCCAGCAGCCCTTCAGGGAATCTTGAAGCTTTCTTT
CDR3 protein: CASSPSGNLEAFF

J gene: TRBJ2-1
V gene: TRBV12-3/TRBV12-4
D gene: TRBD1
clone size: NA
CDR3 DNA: TGTGCCAGCAGCCGCGGGACAGGATTTTACAATGAGCAGTTCTTC
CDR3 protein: CASSRGTGFYNEQFF

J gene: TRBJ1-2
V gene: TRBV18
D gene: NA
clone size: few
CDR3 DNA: TGTGCCAGCTCACCGGGGACACCGCTAAACTATGGCTACACCTTC
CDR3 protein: CASSPGTPLNYGYTF

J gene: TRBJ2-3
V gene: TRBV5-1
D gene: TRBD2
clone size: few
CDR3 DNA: TGCGCCAGCAGCTTGGCGACTAGCGGGAGTCGAGATACGCAGTATTTT
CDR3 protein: CASSLATSGSRDTQYF

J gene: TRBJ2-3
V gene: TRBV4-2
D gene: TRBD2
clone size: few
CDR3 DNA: TGTGCCAGCAGCCAACGGCTTGCGGGAGCAGGATCAGATACGCAGTATTTT
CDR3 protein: CASSQRLAGAGSDTQYF

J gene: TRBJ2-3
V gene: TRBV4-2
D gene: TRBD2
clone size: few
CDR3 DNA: TGTGCCAGCAGCCAAGATCCGGCCTTCTGGGAGGGTGGCACAGATACGCAGTATTTT
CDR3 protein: CASSQDPAFWEGGTDTQYF

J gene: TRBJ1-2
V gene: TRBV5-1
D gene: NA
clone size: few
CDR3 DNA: TGCGCCAGCAGCGAAAACATCGGCAGGGCTGGGTATGGCTACACCTTC
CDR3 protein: CASSENIGRAGYGYTF

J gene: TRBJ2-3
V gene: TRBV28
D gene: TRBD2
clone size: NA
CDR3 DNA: TGTGCCAGCAGTCAGACTAGCGGGGGGGCCCGTGCAGATACGCAGTATTTT
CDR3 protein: CASSQTSGGARADTQYF

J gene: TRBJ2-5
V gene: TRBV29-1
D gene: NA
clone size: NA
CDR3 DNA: TGCAGCGTTGAAGGGGCCAGACAAGAGACCCAGTACTTC
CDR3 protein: CSVEGARQETQYF

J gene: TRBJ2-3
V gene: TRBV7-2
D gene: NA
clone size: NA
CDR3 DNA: TGTGCCAGCAGCTTAGCGCAGGGCCCAGATACGCAGTATTTT
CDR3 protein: CASSLAQGPDTQYF

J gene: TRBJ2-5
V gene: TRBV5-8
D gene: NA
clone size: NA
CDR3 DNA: TGTGCCAGCAGCGAGGGCTCCCTTCAGGGGAGAGAGACCCAGTACTTC
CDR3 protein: CASSEGSLQGRETQYF

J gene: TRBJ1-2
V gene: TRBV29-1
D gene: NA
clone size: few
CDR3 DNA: TGCAGCGTTGATCTGGGACTTAACTATGGCTACACCTTC
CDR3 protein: CSVDLGLNYGYTF

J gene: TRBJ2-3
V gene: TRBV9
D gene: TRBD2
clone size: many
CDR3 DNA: TGTGCCAGCGGGACTACCAGCTTCACAGATACGCAGTATTTT
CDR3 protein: CASGTTSFTDTQYF

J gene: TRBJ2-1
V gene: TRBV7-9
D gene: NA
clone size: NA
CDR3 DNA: TGTGCCAGCAGCTTCGACCTAAGGGATGACGGTACATTCAAGGGGTTCTTC
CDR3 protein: CASSFDLRDDGTFKGFF

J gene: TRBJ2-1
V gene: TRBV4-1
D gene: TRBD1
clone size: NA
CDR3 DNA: TGCGCCAGCAGCCAATCACGGGACAGGGGGCTCCTTCACAATGAGCAGTTCTTC
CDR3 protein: CASSQSRDRGLLHNEQFF

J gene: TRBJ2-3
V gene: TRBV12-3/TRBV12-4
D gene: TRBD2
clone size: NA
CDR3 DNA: TGTGCCAGCGCGATCCTAGCGGGAGGAGATACGCAGTATTTT
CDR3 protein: CASAILAGGDTQYF

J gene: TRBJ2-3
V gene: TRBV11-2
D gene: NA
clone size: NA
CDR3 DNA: TGTGCCAGCAGCTTAGATCGGACGCGTATTACAGATACGCAGTATTTT
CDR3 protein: CASSLDRTRITDTQYF

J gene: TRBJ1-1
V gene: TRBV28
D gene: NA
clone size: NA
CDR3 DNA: TGTGCCAGCAGTCTGGGCTCCGGGAGCCTTAACACTGAAGCTTTCTTT
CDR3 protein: CASSLGSGSLNTEAFF

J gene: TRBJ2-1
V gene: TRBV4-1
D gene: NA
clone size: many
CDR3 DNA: TGCGCCAGCCGAGCCGAAAGCTCCTACAATGAGCAGTTCTTC
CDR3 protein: CASRAESSYNEQFF

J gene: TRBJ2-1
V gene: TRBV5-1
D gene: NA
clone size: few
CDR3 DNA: TGCGCCAGCAGCTTGGTGAGGGATGAGCAGTTCTTC
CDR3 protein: CASSLVRDEQFF

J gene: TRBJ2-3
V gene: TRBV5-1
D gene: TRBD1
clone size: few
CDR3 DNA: TGCGCCAGCAGCGTGGGACAGGGTGGTACAGATACGCAGTATTTT
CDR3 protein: CASSVGQGGTDTQYF

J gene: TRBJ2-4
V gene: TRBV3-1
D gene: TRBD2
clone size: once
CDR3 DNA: TGTGCCAGCAGAGGCGGGAGCAACATTCAGTACTTC
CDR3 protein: CASRGGSNIQYF

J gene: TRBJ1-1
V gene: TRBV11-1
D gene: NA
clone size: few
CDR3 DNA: TGTGCCAGCAGCTTATTGCGGGCCCAAGGAAGTGAAGCTTTCTTT
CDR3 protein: CASSLLRAQGSEAFF

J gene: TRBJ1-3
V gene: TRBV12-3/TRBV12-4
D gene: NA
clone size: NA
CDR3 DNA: TGTGCCAGCAGTTCGGTCCCTGGAAACACCATATATTTT
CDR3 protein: CASSSVPGNTIYF

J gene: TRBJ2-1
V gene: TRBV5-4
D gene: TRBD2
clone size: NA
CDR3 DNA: TGTGCCAGCAGCTTGCCTAGCGGGATTGGTGAGCAGTTCTTC
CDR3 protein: CASSLPSGIGEQFF

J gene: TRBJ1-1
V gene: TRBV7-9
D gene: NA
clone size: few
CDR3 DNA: TGTGCCAGCGGAGCGGGAAACACTGAAGCTTTCTTT
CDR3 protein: CASGAGNTEAFF

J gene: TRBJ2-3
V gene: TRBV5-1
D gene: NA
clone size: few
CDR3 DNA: TGCGCCAGCAGCGTATGGACTGGGGAACCGCAGTATTTT
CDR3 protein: CASSVWTGEPQYF

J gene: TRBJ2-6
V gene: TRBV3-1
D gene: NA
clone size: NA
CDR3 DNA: TGTGCCAGCAGCCAAGAGGCGGCAGGGCACGGGGCCAACGTCCTGACTTTC
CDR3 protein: CASSQEAAGHGANVLTF

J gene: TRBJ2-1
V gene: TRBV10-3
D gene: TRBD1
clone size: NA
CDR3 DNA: TGTGCCTCCTTTGGACAGGGGTACAATGAGCAGTTCTTC
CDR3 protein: CASFGQGYNEQFF

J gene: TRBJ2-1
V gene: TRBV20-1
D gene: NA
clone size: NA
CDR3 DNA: TGCAGTGCTAACCCGTGGTCCTACAATGAGCAGTTCTTC
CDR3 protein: CSANPWSYNEQFF

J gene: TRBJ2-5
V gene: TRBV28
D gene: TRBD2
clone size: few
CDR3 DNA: TGTGCCAGCAGTTTAGGACTAGGGTCCCGACAAGAGACCCAGTACTTC
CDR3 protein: CASSLGLGSRQETQYF